This T cell receptor beta chain was sequenced during a study of cytomegalovirus exposure and HLA in healthy donors. In the case of this clone: Its antigen is still unknown.

General study findings and limits: Presence/absence analysis assumed near-uniform sequencing depth across donors. It emerged from a later analysis that several of the most significant clusters appeared to be linked to common viral pathogens.

Whereas donors were nominally healthy upon sampling, unrecorded immune exposures were probable. The CDR3 totals 17 residues. Unmatched junction bases numbered 9, after V lost 0 bases and J lost 4 bases. CDR1 is SGHDN, CDR2 FVKESK, per germline. 13 Jbeta primers and 60 Vbeta primers were used for the PCR. Generated by immunoSEQ multiplex PCR, the TCRdb table keeps only in-frame clones and is missing some. The sample consists of tens of thousands of clones, more than 60% of them appearing once. The chain is built from TRBV14 and TRBJ2-1; 7 bases are a match to TRBD2. The clonotype comes from a man aged 35-49 years in good health and CMV-seronegative. Material for sequencing was PBMCs. CDR3 sequence: CASSQDWWEGPYNEQFF. The CDR3 bases are TGTGCCAGCAGCCAAGATTGGTGGGAGGGCCCGTACAATGAGCAGTTCTTC.